Reported below is one TCR beta chain. The antigen is unknown. These data come from a study of resident and recirculating memory T cells in vitiligo. In the study overall: Each patient gave two lesional and two nonlesional epidermal shave biopsies, plus PBMCs. General observations from the study: No single dominant TCR clone appeared; lesion clonality varied.

Germline trimming cut 4 bases from V and 3 bases from J; bases unmatched to any gene: 8. The germline CDR1 and CDR2 sequences are MNHNS and SASEGT. This CDR3 is built from 15 residues. Some clones are missing from TCRdb's copy, which holds only in-frame ones; the method was immunoSEQ multiplex PCR. This table has roughly 40,000 clones, about nine tenths appearing once. Stable vitiligo meant no lesion change over the previous 6 months. Stable patients also lacked confetti depigmentation, a sign of active vitiligo. The chain couples TRBV6-1 to TRBJ1-2; 7 positions agree with TRBD1. The receptor was derived from a male donor with vitiligo. What was sequenced was blood. The CDR3: CASSGHGTADYGYTF. DNA of the CDR3: TGTGCCAGCAGTGGCCACGGGACAGCAGACTATGGCTACACCTTC.